These 6 T cell receptor delta chains were all obtained from the same sample, sequenced in a study of gamma-delta chains in newborns, infants, children. TCRdb processed the reads again with the CATT caller. Of 900 or so delta-chain clones in the sample, more than 1.5% were seen once. The sample consisted of blood. The origin of the receptors is a child in good health.

Notes on this clone: The mismatch at residue 10 between this DNA's translation and the TCRdb protein of a much larger clone likely reflects a read error; the protein shown is translated from the DNA. The V call is TRDV2, the J call TRDJ1, with TRDD3 matching over 9 bases. V shed 3 bases and J 3 bases; nucleotides not matched to a gene: 7. Germline assignment: CDR1 GEAIGNYY and CDR2 EKD. The length of the CDR3 is 15 residues. The CDR3 nucleotides are TGTGCCTGTGACTTACTGGGGGACCACGCCGATAAACTCATCTTT. It is translated as CACDLLGDHADKLIF.

This clone counts as large. The V and J genes are TRDV2 and TRDJ3, with a possible D match to TRDD3 (5 bases). V gave up 0 bases and J gave up 0 bases, with 11 bases separating them. The CDR3 is made up of 18 amino acids. Germline CDR1 is GEAIGNYY and CDR2 is EKD. CDR3 amino acids: CACDTVLESSWDTRQMFF. CDR3 nucleotide sequence: TGTGCCTGTGACACCGTACTGGAGAGCTCCTGGGACACCCGACAGATGTTTTTC.

In this sample, this clone turned up a few times. This clone may be a read error of a much larger clone one base away. Other nucleotide sequences from this sample produce the same CDR3. The genes are TRDV1 and TRDJ1; D might be TRDD2 or TRDD3, each matching 5 bases. The CDR3 is 18 amino acids. Germline V lookup: CDR1 TSWWSYY, CDR2 QGS. In DNA form, the CDR3 reads TGCGCTCTTGGGGAACTTGCCTACAGGGGAAAGCCGACCGATAAACTCATCTTT. Amino acids: CALGELAYRGKPTDKLIF.

A remark on this clone: A read error is likely here: a far larger clone is one base away. Other DNA sequences in this specimen translate into the identical CDR3. The V gene is TRDV2, the J gene TRDJ1; 12 bases match TRDD3. Germline CDR1 reads GEAIGNYY; CDR2 reads EKD. CDR3 length: 20 amino acids. V lost 2 bases and J lost 1; bases outside the gene matches: 16. The CDR3 bases are TGTGCCTGTGACAAACTCCAAGAACTGGGGGATACACGTCCCACCGATAAACTCATCTTT. This codes for CACDKLQELGDTRPTDKLIF.

This clone was recorded a few times. The amino acid sequence in TCRdb belongs to a much larger clone and departs from this DNA's translation at residue 15, likely a sequencing read error; the sequence shown is translated from the DNA. The chain recombines TRDV2 with TRDJ1, with 13 bases fitting TRDD3. In germline, CDR1 is GEAIGNYY, CDR2 EKD. The CDR3 has 18 residues. CDR3 nucleotides: TGTGCCTGTGACCTTCTCAGTACTGGGGGATACGCGACCGATGAACTCATCTTT. It encodes CACDLLSTGGYATDELIF.

This clone was recorded a few times. TCRdb attributes to this sequence the protein of a much larger clone, which differs from the DNA translation at residue 5; a read error is likely, and the protein displayed is translated from the DNA. The J gene is TRDJ1, the V gene TRDV2; 9 bases are a match to TRDD3. J lost 0 bases, V lost 3 bases, and 4 bases had no gene match. The CDR3 loop spans 15 amino acids. Germline V gene data show CDR1 as GEAIGNYY and CDR2 as EKD. The CDR3 spells CACDPLGDHTDKLIF. The CDR3 bases are TGTGCCTGTGACCCACTGGGGGACCACACCGATAAACTCATCTTT.